A single sample is the source of the 18 T cell receptor beta chains below, sequenced in a study of T cell changes during pregnancy in multiple sclerosis. Produced via immunoSEQ multiplex PCR; TCRdb's table is partial and in-frame only. This table has 60,000 to 75,000 clones, 92% appearing once. Source: peripheral blood, taken in the second trimester of pregnancy. These receptors all come from a female donor in good health, enrolled as a control in a pregnancy study.

The chain carries TRBV7-2 and TRBJ2-7; TRBD1 might be the D (6 bases). This CDR3 contains 14 residues. Germline assignment: CDR1 SGHTA and CDR2 FQGNSA. V lost 2 bases to trimming and J lost 6 bases, with 14 bases between them. The CDR3 DNA is TGTGCCAGCAGCTTAATCGGACAGAAGGGCGAGCAGTACTTC. This codes for CASSLIGQKGEQYF.

The CDR3, as DNA: TGTGCCAGCAGCTTAGAGTCCGGGGCAGGGGGTAATCAGCCCCAGCATTTT. The encoded protein is CASSLESGAGGNQPQHF. The chain combines TRBV7-9 with TRBJ1-5; 7 bases match TRBD1. CDR3 size: 17 residues. Losses at the gene ends were 1 base for V and 4 bases for J; bases not matched to a gene: 10. CDR1 is SEHNR, CDR2 FQNEAQ, per germline (reference sequence).

This rearrangement joins TRBV28 to TRBJ2-7, with TRBD1 matching over 10 bases. The J segment lost 6 bases and the V segment lost 5 bases, leaving 10 bases of the junction unmatched. Per germline, CDR1 MDHEN and CDR2 SYDVKM. The CDR3 is made up of 15 amino acids. CDR3 DNA sequence: TGTGCCAGCAGTGCGACAGGGGGCGGAGTTGGCGAGCAGTACTTC. It translates to CASSATGGGVGEQYF.

V and J are TRBV2 and TRBJ1-4; D may be TRBD1 (6 bases). Looked up from germline, CDR1 is SNHLY and CDR2 is FYNNEI. V gave up 3 bases and J gave up 8 bases, with 19 bases separating them. The CDR3 consists of 16 residues. In DNA form, the CDR3 reads TGTGCCAGCAGTGATTCAAGGTTCGGACAGAGAGAAAAACTGTTTTTT. It translates to CASSDSRFGQREKLFF.

V gene TRBV5-6 combines with J gene TRBJ2-7; 11 bases agree with TRBD2. Germline trimming cut 0 bases from V and 6 bases from J; bases unmatched to any gene: 2. The germline gives CDR1 SGHDT, CDR2 YYEEEE. This CDR3 is 14 amino acids long. CDR3 coding DNA: TGTGCCAGCAGCTTGGTACTAGCGGGAGCCGAGCAGTACTTC. Translation: CASSLVLAGAEQYF.

The rearrangement links TRBV28 to TRBJ2-5; 7 bases agree with TRBD1. Per the germline V gene, CDR1 is MDHEN and CDR2 is SYDVKM. CDR3 length: 17 residues. The V and J ends lost 5 bases and 1 base, in that order; junction bases with no gene match: 13. For the CDR3, the DNA is TGTGCCAGCAGTCCTGGACAGGCTATGACCTTCCAAGAGACCCAGTACTTC. This encodes CASSPGQAMTFQETQYF.

The CDR3 DNA follows: TGTGCCAGCAGCGTAGAAGGACAGAATCACGAGCAGTACTTC. Translated: CASSVEGQNHEQYF. The chain couples TRBV9 to TRBJ2-7, with a weak D call TRBD1 (6 bases). Trimming took 0 bases from V and 5 from J, leaving 12 bases between them. Germline lookup yields CDR1 SGDLS and CDR2 YYNGEE. The CDR3 sequence is 14 residues long. The full variable domain, its missing parts supplied by reference TRBV9 and TRBJ2-7, is DSGVTQTPKHLITATGQRVTLRCSPRSGDLSVYWYQQSLDQGLQFLIQYYNGEERAKGNILERFSAQQFPDLHSELNLSSLELGDSALYFCASSVEGQNHEQYFGPGTRLTVT.

The chain joins TRBV9 to TRBJ1-2, with TRBD1 as a possible D gene (6 bases). From germline, CDR1 is SGDLS and CDR2 YYNGEE. V lost 4 bases, J lost 0 bases, and 16 bases lay in between. The CDR3 is made up of 16 amino acids. CDR3 loop: CASSTNTGNSNYGYTF. The CDR3 DNA reads TGTGCCAGCAGCACGAATACAGGGAACTCTAACTATGGCTACACCTTC.

The chain employs TRBV28 and TRBJ2-1; 10 bases agree with TRBD2. Trimming took 5 bases from V and 15 from J; bases not matched to a gene: 13. Germline V gene sequence: CDR1 MDHEN, CDR2 SYDVKM. The CDR3 contains 14 residues. CDR3 region: CASSRELSGRAPFF. CDR3 bases: TGTGCCAGCAGTCGGGAACTCAGCGGGAGGGCCCCGTTCTTC.

The chain recombines TRBV27 with TRBJ2-3; TRBD2 aligns across 10 bases. CDR1 is MNHEY and CDR2 is SMNVEV in the germline V gene (reference sequence). The CDR3 has 15 amino acids. With 7 bases clipped from V and 1 base from J, the junction kept 5 bases outside the gene matches. The CDR3 protein is CASTQGTSGTDTQYF. DNA of the CDR3: TGTGCCAGCACCCAAGGGACTAGCGGCACAGATACGCAGTATTTT.

This sequence joins TRBV5-1 and TRBJ2-5, with TRBD2 identical over 7 bases. Germline V gene sequence: CDR1 SGHRS, CDR2 YFSETQ. With 4 bases clipped from V and 3 bases from J, the junction kept 9 bases outside the gene matches. The CDR3 loop spans 15 amino acids. The CDR3 DNA sequence: TGCGCCAGCAGCCCAGGCGGCCGGGGGGAAGAGACCCAGTACTTC. Encoded protein: CASSPGGRGEETQYF. The variable domain in full, completed from reference TRBV5-1 and TRBJ2-5, reads KAGVTQTPRYLIKTRGQQVTLSCSPISGHRSVSWYQQTPGQGLQFLFEYFSETQRNKGNFPGRFSGRQFSNSRSEMNVSTLELGDSALYLCASSPGGRGEETQYFGPGTRLLVL.

The chain recombines TRBV7-8 with TRBJ2-5; 7 positions agree with TRBD1. Germline trimming cut 4 bases from V and 2 bases from J; bases unmatched to any gene: 1. CDR1 is SGHVS and CDR2 is FQNEAQ in the germline V gene. CDR3 length: 13 amino acids. CDR3 DNA: TGTGCCAGCAGCTCGGGACAGCAAGAGACCCAGTACTTC. Its protein product is CASSSGQQETQYF. Using reference TRBV7-8 and TRBJ2-5 for the parts outside the CDR3, the full variable domain is GAGVSQSPRYKVAKRGQDVALRCDPISGHVSLFWYQQALGQGPEFLTYFQNEAQLDKSGLPSDRFFAERPEGSVSTLKIQRTQQEDSAVYLCASSSGQQETQYFGPGTRLLVL.

The J gene is TRBJ2-4, the V gene TRBV28; tentatively, D is TRBD2 (6 bases). CDR1 and CDR2 from the germline V gene are MDHEN and SYDVKM. The V gene lost 6 bases and the J gene lost 6 bases, with 6 bases spanning the gap. The CDR3 sequence is 11 residues long. This chain's CDR3 is CASRGLNIQYF. The CDR3 bases are TGTGCCAGCAGGGGACTAAACATTCAGTACTTC.

The chain carries TRBV2 and TRBJ2-7; 7 positions match TRBD2. Germline V gives CDR1 SNHLY, CDR2 FYNNEI. The CDR3 contains 13 residues. The ends lost 6 bases at V and 2 bases at J; junction bases unmatched: 4. The CDR3 sequence is CASSRDYTYEQYF. The CDR3 DNA is TGTGCCAGCAGCCGGGACTATACCTACGAGCAGTACTTC.

The chain couples TRBV6-1 to TRBJ2-7; 9 bases are shared with TRBD2. Looked up from germline, CDR1 is MNHNS and CDR2 is SASEGT. Trimming at V came to 3 bases and at J to 0 bases, leaving 9 bases not matched to a gene. The CDR3 sequence is 17 residues long. The CDR3 region is CASSELAGALSSYEQYF. The CDR3 DNA sequence: TGTGCCAGCAGTGAGTTAGCGGGGGCGCTCAGCTCCTACGAGCAGTACTTC.

V and J are TRBV28 and TRBJ1-1; unclear D gene. CDR1 MDHEN and CDR2 SYDVKM come from the germline V gene. This CDR3 region has 12 residues. V lost 3 bases and J lost 4, with 6 bases in between. The CDR3 protein is CASSLEGTEAFF. DNA for the CDR3: TGTGCCAGCAGTTTGGAGGGCACTGAAGCTTTCTTT.

This rearrangement joins TRBV19 to TRBJ2-5; tentatively, D is TRBD2 (5 bases). The CDR3 runs 12 residues. V dropped 3 bases and J dropped 4 bases, with 6 bases sitting between them. CDR1 is LNHDA and CDR2 is SQIVND in the germline V gene (reference sequence). In nucleotides, the CDR3 is TGTGCCAGTAGTATTCGGGGAGAGACCCAGTACTTC. Protein sequence: CASSIRGETQYF.

The rearrangement joins TRBV19 to TRBJ2-1; 10 nucleotides line up with TRBD2. Germline CDR1 is LNHDA and CDR2 is SQIVND (reference sequence). Trimming removed 5 bases from V and 6 bases from J; junction bases left unmatched: 7. This CDR3 is 15 amino acids long. Here the CDR3 DNA reads TGTGCCAGTAGTTCGCGACTAGCGGGCTTCAATGAGCAGTTCTTC. Translation: CASSSRLAGFNEQFF.